The 27 T cell receptor beta chains below were found in one sample sequenced in a study of shared clonotypes between healthy human individuals. TCRdb's table, derived via immunoSEQ multiplex PCR, lists solely in-frame clones and lacks some. This repertoire shows 2,500,000 or so clones, roughly 92% found once; its top ten account for around 0.15%. The sample was naive CD4+ T cells sorted from blood. Regarding subset: CD45RA+ positively selected. Source of these receptors: a man between 18 and 29 years old in good health.

The chain links TRBV27 to TRBJ1-1, with D perhaps TRBD1 (5 bases). Looked up from germline, CDR1 is MNHEY and CDR2 is SMNVEV (reference sequence). Trimming took 6 bases from V and 4 from J, leaving 15 bases between them. This CDR3 spans 14 amino acids. The CDR3 region has the DNA TGTGCCAGCAGCTATAAGGGACCGGGCACTGAAGCTTTCTTT. Protein: CASSYKGPGTEAFF.

On this clone: This sample also contains other DNA sequences that code for the same CDR3. The DNA of the CDR3 is TGTGCCAGCAGCGCCTTGGCAGGGCAAGAGACCCAGTACTTC. Its protein is CASSALAGQETQYF. The J gene is TRBJ2-5, the V gene TRBV9, with D perhaps TRBD1 (5 bases). The CDR3 length is 14 residues. Trimming cost V 3 bases and J 2 bases, with 11 bases left between them. CDR1 SGDLS and CDR2 YYNGEE come from the germline V gene.

This clone was observed a single time. The genes are TRBV10-3 and TRBJ2-7; 12 positions match TRBD1. This CDR3 contains 15 residues. Germline lookup yields CDR1 ENHRY and CDR2 SYGVKD. With 3 bases clipped from V and 5 bases from J, the junction kept 5 bases outside the gene matches. This chain's CDR3 is CAISDPGTGGDEQYF. Written as DNA, the CDR3 is TGTGCCATCAGTGATCCCGGGACAGGGGGCGACGAGCAGTACTTC.

For this clone: This sample includes further DNA sequences coding for the same CDR3. This chain uses TRBV7-9 with TRBJ2-2; D ambiguous. V lost 3 bases and J lost 2, with 4 bases in between. This CDR3 has 13 amino acids. Germline V lookup: CDR1 SEHNR, CDR2 FQNEAQ (reference sequence). The chain's CDR3 is CASSFGNTGELFF. The CDR3 coding sequence is TGTGCCAGCAGCTTCGGAAACACCGGGGAGCTGTTTTTT. Full variable domain (outside the CDR3, taken from reference TRBV7-9 and TRBJ2-2): DTGVSQNPRHKITKRGQNVTFRCDPISEHNRLYWYRQTLGQGPEFLTYFQNEAQLEKSRLLSDRFSAERPKGSFSTLEIQRTEQGDSAMYLCASSFGNTGELFFGEGSRLTVL.

For this clone: Other DNA variants within this sample encode the same CDR3. The V and J genes are TRBV7-9 and TRBJ2-2; D is ambiguous. Germline assignment: CDR1 SEHNR and CDR2 FQNEAQ (reference sequence). This CDR3 is 14 amino acids long. The V gene lost 1 base and the J gene lost 0 bases, with 3 bases spanning the gap. Written as DNA, the CDR3 is TGTGCCAGCAGCTTAGAGACGAACACCGGGGAGCTGTTTTTT. Translating gives CASSLETNTGELFF.

The chain joins TRBV6-1 to TRBJ1-5, with D uncertain. V lost 6 bases, J lost 0 bases, and 12 bases lay in between. The CDR3 totals 15 residues. Germline loops: CDR1 MNHNS, CDR2 SASEGT. CDR3 sequence: CASSRNLYSNQPQHF. In nucleotides, the CDR3 is TGTGCCAGCAGCAGAAACCTTTATAGCAATCAGCCCCAGCATTTT.

This clone was seen just once. The chain couples TRBV2 to TRBJ1-4; tentatively, D is TRBD1 (5 bases). The CDR3 spans 15 residues. The germline V and J ends were trimmed by 3 bases and 1 base, with 9 bases remaining between them. Germline V gives CDR1 SNHLY, CDR2 FYNNEI. CDR3 sequence reads: CASSDRVKTNEKLFF. The CDR3 bases are TGTGCCAGCAGTGACAGGGTTAAAACTAATGAAAAACTGTTTTTT.

The chain links TRBV30 to TRBJ2-2; D is uncertain. The V end lost 3 bases, the J end lost 7 bases, and 12 bases lay between the germline ends. Germline V gives CDR1 GTSNPN, CDR2 SVGIG (reference sequence). The CDR3 loop spans 13 amino acids. CDR3 DNA sequence: TGTGCCTGGAGCTATTACGGTTTCGGGGAGCTGTTTTTT. This codes for CAWSYYGFGELFF.

Notes on this clone: Additional DNA sequences in this sample encode the identical CDR3. V and J are TRBV7-9 and TRBJ2-7; D gene ambiguous. V was pared by 8 bases and J by 0 bases, with 5 bases between. Germline V gene data show CDR1 as SEHNR and CDR2 as FQNEAQ (reference sequence). The CDR3 is 11 amino acids. The CDR3 region has the DNA TGTGCCAGCTCGGACTCCTACGAGCAGTACTTC. It codes for CASSDSYEQYF.

The gene calls are TRBV5-1 and TRBJ2-7; possibly TRBD2 for D (5 bases). V gave up 4 bases and J gave up 3 bases, with 20 bases separating them. This CDR3 is built from 16 residues. Per the germline V gene, CDR1 is SGHRS and CDR2 is YFSETQ. CDR3 sequence reads: CASSHGGQPIFYEQYF. CDR3 in DNA: TGCGCCAGCAGCCATGGCGGGCAGCCTATCTTCTACGAGCAGTACTTC.

The rearrangement uses TRBV19 and TRBJ1-3; D is undetermined. CDR1 and CDR2 from the germline V gene are LNHDA and SQIVND (reference sequence). Deletions cut 4 bases from V and 5 bases from J, with 0 bases between. This CDR3 is 10 amino acids long. The CDR3 sequence is CASSRNTIYF. The CDR3 DNA reads TGTGCCAGTAGTAGAAACACCATATATTTT. The entire variable domain, with the rest obtained from reference TRBV19 and TRBJ1-3, is as follows: DGGITQSPKYLFRKEGQNVTLSCEQNLNHDAMYWYRQDPGQGLRLIYYSQIVNDFQKGDIAEGYSVSREKKESFPLTVTSAQKNPTAFYLCASSRNTIYFGEGSWLTVV.

This clone has just one count. V and J are TRBV19 and TRBJ1-2; D may be TRBD1 (5 bases). The germline V gene has CDR1 LNHDA and CDR2 SQIVND (reference sequence). Trimming took 7 bases from V and 7 from J, leaving 19 bases between them. There are 14 residues in the CDR3. The CDR3 DNA reads as TGTGCCAGTACCGAGACGAGGGGTTTGTTTGGCTACACCTTC. Amino acid sequence: CASTETRGLFGYTF.

V is TRBV10-3 and J is TRBJ1-4; D perhaps matches TRBD1 (6 bases). Germline loops: CDR1 ENHRY, CDR2 SYGVKD. V lost 3 bases and J lost 6, with 14 bases in between. This CDR3 is 15 amino acids long. The CDR3 loop reads CAISDSGVSDEKLFF. DNA of the CDR3: TGTGCCATCAGTGATTCAGGGGTGTCGGATGAAAAACTGTTTTTT.

The CDR3 DNA follows: TGTGCCAGCAGCCCCCAGCGGGGGGCGCGAGGCGGGGAGCTGTTTTTT. Amino acid sequence: CASSPQRGARGGELFF. The V gene is TRBV7-2, the J gene TRBJ2-2; 9 bases are a match to TRBD2. Germline CDR1 reads SGHTA; CDR2 reads FQGNSA. Trimming removed 5 bases from V and 7 bases from J; junction bases left unmatched: 11. The CDR3 is 16 residues long.

The chain links TRBV30 to TRBJ1-6; TRBD1 might be the D (5 bases). The germline V and J ends were trimmed by 5 bases and 7 bases, with 24 bases remaining between them. This CDR3 is built from 17 residues. Germline CDR1 GTSNPN, CDR2 SVGIG (reference sequence). This CDR3 is CAWSRWDVGRGNSPLHF. CDR3 sequence (DNA): TGTGCCTGGTCCCGTTGGGACGTCGGCCGAGGGAATTCACCCCTCCACTTT. Full variable domain (rest looked up from reference TRBV30 and TRBJ1-6): SQTIHQWPATLVQPVGSPLSLECTVEGTSNPNLYWYRQAAGRGLQLLFYSVGIGQISSEVPQNLSASRPQDRQFILSSKKLLLSDSGFYLCAWSRWDVGRGNSPLHFGNGTRLTVT.

CDR3 sequence (DNA): TGCGCCAGCAGCCAAGATCTATCTGGGAGCGAGACCCAGTACTTC. It translates to CASSQDLSGSETQYF. The chain has TRBV4-3 and TRBJ2-5, with TRBD2 as a possible D gene (5 bases). The CDR3 covers 15 residues. The germline V and J ends were trimmed by 0 bases and 5 bases, with 13 bases remaining between them. The germline CDR1 and CDR2 sequences are LGHNA and YSLEER.

In nucleotides, the CDR3 is TGTGCCAGCAGCCTCGCTTTCTCAGATACGCAGTATTTT. It codes for CASSLAFSDTQYF. V is TRBV7-2 and J is TRBJ2-3; D is undetermined. Germline-derived CDR1 and CDR2 are SGHTA and FQGNSA. Trimming took off 5 bases at V and 4 bases at J, with 10 bases between the two ends. The CDR3 contains 13 residues. Using reference TRBV7-2 and TRBJ2-3 for the parts outside the CDR3, the full variable domain is GAGVSQSPSNKVTEKGKDVELRCDPISGHTALYWYRQSLGQGLEFLIYFQGNSAPDKSGLPSDRFSAERTGGSVSTLTIQRTQQEDSAVYLCASSLAFSDTQYFGPGTRLTVL.

Comments on this clone: Other DNA sequences in this sample translate to the same CDR3. The V gene is TRBV5-6, the J gene TRBJ1-2, with 12 bases aligning to TRBD1. Trimming took 0 bases from V and 6 from J; bases not matched to a gene: 3. This CDR3 has 15 residues. The V gene's germline CDR1 is SGHDT and CDR2 YYEEEE. The CDR3 spells CASSLVGTGGDGYTF. Here the CDR3 DNA reads TGTGCCAGCAGCTTGGTTGGGACAGGGGGCGATGGCTACACCTTC.

CDR3 sequence: CASSFGDRGTQPQHF. In DNA, the CDR3 is TGTGCCAGCAGCTTTGGGGACAGGGGGACCCAGCCCCAGCATTTT. This chain joins TRBV5-6 and TRBJ1-5; 11 bases line up with TRBD1. The CDR3 length is 15 residues. V dropped 2 bases and J dropped 7; count of bases not matched to a gene: 5. Germline V lookup: CDR1 SGHDT, CDR2 YYEEEE.

In DNA form, the CDR3 reads TGCGCCAGCAGCTTGCGAGCGGGAGTTATGGACGAGCAGTACTTC. Translating it yields CASSLRAGVMDEQYF. The chain employs TRBV5-1 and TRBJ2-7; the match to TRBD2 covers 8 bases. V trimming: 1 base; J trimming: 5 bases; junction bases outside the gene matches: 8. The CDR3 consists of 15 residues. The germline CDR1 and CDR2 sequences are SGHRS and YFSETQ. Variable domain in full (rest from reference TRBV5-1 and TRBJ2-7): KAGVTQTPRYLIKTRGQQVTLSCSPISGHRSVSWYQQTPGQGLQFLFEYFSETQRNKGNFPGRFSGRQFSNSRSEMNVSTLELGDSALYLCASSLRAGVMDEQYFGPGTRLTVT.

This clone has only one observation. The chain is built from TRBV2 and TRBJ1-1; 8 nucleotides match TRBD1. V lost 6 bases, J lost 0 bases, and 6 bases stayed unmatched. This CDR3 region has 15 residues. Per germline, CDR1 SNHLY and CDR2 FYNNEI. In DNA, the CDR3 is TGTGCCAGCAGCGTTCAGGGGGCGGTGAACACTGAAGCTTTCTTT. This translates into CASSVQGAVNTEAFF.

This chain connects TRBV18 to TRBJ1-1; D remains unclear. This CDR3 has 16 amino acids. Trimming took 3 bases from V and 0 from J, leaving 14 bases between them. The germline CDR1 and CDR2 sequences are KGHSH and LQKENI. The CDR3 spells CASSPFEPNLNTEAFF. The CDR3 nucleotides read TGTGCCAGCTCACCGTTTGAACCGAACCTGAACACTGAAGCTTTCTTT.

The rearrangement joins TRBV30 to TRBJ1-3; tentative D call: TRBD1 (5 bases). Between the trimmed V and J ends, which lost 2 bases and 0 bases, there was a span of 17 bases. CDR3 length equals 17 residues. The germline CDR1 and CDR2 sequences are GTSNPN and SVGIG (reference sequence). CDR3 in amino acids: CAWSMGGSTFSGNTIYF. The CDR3 DNA reads as TGTGCCTGGAGTATGGGGGGTTCTACCTTCTCTGGAAACACCATATATTTT.

The rearrangement joins TRBV30 to TRBJ2-5; 8 bases are a match to TRBD1. Germline values: CDR1 GTSNPN, CDR2 SVGIG (reference sequence). The CDR3 is made up of 15 amino acids. With 2 bases clipped from V and 5 bases from J, the junction kept 10 bases outside the gene matches. CDR3 nucleotides: TGTGCCTGGAGTTCCCAGGGGGCGGGTACGGAGACCCAGTACTTC. Protein: CAWSSQGAGTETQYF. Together with reference TRBV30 and TRBJ2-5, the CDR3 gives the full variable domain: SQTIHQWPATLVQPVGSPLSLECTVEGTSNPNLYWYRQAAGRGLQLLFYSVGIGQISSEVPQNLSASRPQDRQFILSSKKLLLSDSGFYLCAWSSQGAGTETQYFGPGTRLLVL.

This chain connects TRBV18 to TRBJ2-2; D gene unclear. V dropped 3 bases and J dropped 0 bases, with 11 bases sitting between them. The CDR3 spans 16 residues. Germline V gene sequence: CDR1 KGHSH, CDR2 LQKENI. The CDR3 nucleotides are TGTGCCAGCTCACCCATGGAAACGGCGAACACCGGGGAGCTGTTTTTT. Translating it yields CASSPMETANTGELFF.

V and J are TRBV4-1 and TRBJ2-1; 15 nucleotides align to TRBD2. This CDR3 has 18 amino acids. J gave up 7 bases and V 0 bases, and 7 bases lay outside the gene matches. Germline V gene sequence: CDR1 MGHRA, CDR2 YSYEKL. This chain's CDR3 is CASSQDFGLAGGRNEQFF. In DNA, the CDR3 is TGCGCCAGCAGCCAAGATTTCGGACTAGCGGGGGGGCGGAATGAGCAGTTCTTC.

This rearrangement joins TRBV30 to TRBJ2-3; a weak D match, TRBD2 (6 bases). Trimming left V 3 bases short and J 0 bases short, with 13 bases between. CDR1 and CDR2 from the germline V gene are GTSNPN and SVGIG (reference sequence). This CDR3 is built from 15 residues. CDR3 nucleotides: TGTGCCTGGAGCTTGAGGCGGGGAAGCACAGATACGCAGTATTTT. Amino acids: CAWSLRRGSTDTQYF.